These T cell receptor beta chains were read from a single sample in a study of control samples from healthy donors and cancer patients. Method: immunoSEQ multiplex PCR; TCRdb's copy keeps in-frame clones and lacks some. The table lists over 150,000 clones, around nine tenths of them singletons. The sequencing input was blood. These receptors were taken from a young man in good health. Each CDR3 is given with its conserved first and last residue. A D gene is named only where the DNA matches it firmly. Part of the rows lack a size; the others show once, few, many or a class for expanded clones.

-	TRBV30	15	TRBJ1-4	-	TGTGCCTGGAGTACCCCCGGGACTTCAAGTGAAAAACTGTTTTTT	CAWSTPGTSSEKLFF
TRBD2	TRBV27	14	TRBJ2-7	-	TGTGCCAGCAGTTTTAGCGGGAGGGCCTACGAGCAGTACTTC	CASSFSGRAYEQYF
-	TRBV6-5	13	TRBJ1-2	-	TGTGCCAGCAGGCGGGACTACGACTATGGCTACACCTTC	CASRRDYDYGYTF
-	TRBV7-2	14	TRBJ2-1	-	TGTGCCAGCAGCTACAGGGACCCCTACAATGAGCAGTTCTTC	CASSYRDPYNEQFF
-	TRBV2	14	TRBJ1-2	-	TGTGCCAGCAGTTTCGATCCGAGGATCGATGGCTACACCTTC	CASSFDPRIDGYTF
TRBD1	TRBV28	17	TRBJ2-1	-	TGTGCCAGCAGGGGGGACAGAGACCTAACCTTCTACAATGAGCAGTTCTTC	CASRGDRDLTFYNEQFF
-	TRBV28	15	TRBJ2-2	-	TGTGCCAGCAGTTTGGCAGGGATAGGGGGCGGGGAGCTGTTTTTT	CASSLAGIGGGELFF
-	TRBV28	11	TRBJ2-2	-	TGTGCCAGTGCTAACACCGGGGAGCTGTTTTTT	CASANTGELFF
-	TRBV27	13	TRBJ2-5	-	TGTGCCAGCAGTTTGGCGGGAACGGAGACCCAGTACTTC	CASSLAGTETQYF
-	TRBV7-3	16	TRBJ2-2	-	TGTGCCAGCAGCTTCCCGGCGGGACCTAACACCGGGGAGCTGTTTTTT	CASSFPAGPNTGELFF
-	TRBV5-4	14	TRBJ2-1	-	TGTGCCAGCAGCTCCGGGACTCTTATCAATGAGCAGTTCTTC	CASSSGTLINEQFF
-	TRBV7-9	16	TRBJ2-7	-	TGTGCCAGCAGCTTATTGGGAGAGCGGCCCTCCTACGAGCAGTACTTC	CASSLLGERPSYEQYF
-	TRBV27	18	TRBJ2-6	-	TGTGCCAGCAGTTTATCGGGCGGACGGCCCTCTGGGGCCAACGTCCTGACTTTC	CASSLSGGRPSGANVLTF
TRBD1	TRBV30	14	TRBJ1-2	-	TGTGCCTGGAGTACAATATCGGGACAGCTCGGCTACACCTTC	CAWSTISGQLGYTF
-	TRBV12-3/TRBV12-4	11	TRBJ1-2	-	TGTGCCAGCAGTTTGAGTCATGGCTACACCTTC	CASSLSHGYTF
TRBD1	TRBV19	15	TRBJ1-4	-	TGTGCCAGTAGATTTCGGGGACAGAGTAATGAAAAACTGTTTTTT	CASRFRGQSNEKLFF
TRBD1	TRBV18	15	TRBJ1-6	-	TGTGCCAGCTCACCGCCGCAGGGGGCTCGTTCACCCCTCCACTTT	CASSPPQGARSPLHF
-	TRBV6-5	14	TRBJ2-3	-	TGTGCCAGCAGTCGTGGCGGCAGCACAGATACGCAGTATTTT	CASSRGGSTDTQYF
-	TRBV12-5	11	TRBJ2-1	-	TGTGCTAGTGGTTTGAACAATGAGCAGTTCTTC	CASGLNNEQFF
-	TRBV18	12	TRBJ1-4	-	TGTGCCAGCTCACGCCCTAGGGAAAAACTGTTTTTT	CASSRPREKLFF
TRBD1	TRBV19	19	TRBJ1-6	-	TGTGCCAGTAGTGTGACAGGGGGGTGGAGAACCCTGAATAATTCACCCCTCCACTTT	CASSVTGGWRTLNNSPLHF
TRBD1	TRBV30	13	TRBJ1-2	once	TGTGCCTGGGCCAGGGGGACAGACTATGGCTACACCTTC	CAWARGTDYGYTF
-	TRBV10-2	15	TRBJ2-7	-	TGCGCCAGCAGTGAGTCGGGCCGTTCTAGGGTCGAGCAGTACTTC	CASSESGRSRVEQYF
TRBD2	TRBV6-1	13	TRBJ2-3	-	TGTGCCAGCAGTGAAGAGCCTAGCGGGGGAAAGTATTTT	CASSEEPSGGKYF
-	TRBV7-2	15	TRBJ1-4	-	TGTGCCAGCAGCCGCGCAGGGTCGGGAAATGAAAAACTGTTTTTT	CASSRAGSGNEKLFF
-	TRBV19	12	TRBJ1-2	-	TGTGCCAGTAGTACAACGACAGGACCAATAACCTTC	CASSTTTGPITF
-	TRBV29-1	11	TRBJ1-2	few	TGCAGCGTTCGGACCCTCTATGGCTACACCTTC	CSVRTLYGYTF
-	TRBV5-1	16	TRBJ2-2	-	TGCGCCAGCAGCCCCCGGGGTTTCCTGAACACCGGGGAGCTGTTTTTT	CASSPRGFLNTGELFF
-	TRBV7-7	17	TRBJ1-4	-	TGTGCCAGCAGCCAAGGTTACCGGTCGGATGGAGATGAAAAACTGTTTTTT	CASSQGYRSDGDEKLFF
-	TRBV2	15	TRBJ1-5	-	TGTGCCAGCAGTGAACTAGGCGGGGGGCATCAGCCCCAGCATTTT	CASSELGGGHQPQHF
TRBD1	TRBV11-2	14	TRBJ1-1	-	TGTGCCAGCAGCTGGACAGGACAATTCACTGAAGCTTTCTTT	CASSWTGQFTEAFF
-	TRBV2	12	TRBJ1-1	few	TGTGCCAGACCGGGGAAACGCACTGAAGCTTTCTTT	CARPGKRTEAFF
TRBD1	TRBV11-2	16	TRBJ1-5	-	TGTGCCAGCAGCCCCGGGACAGGGACTAGCAATCAGCCCCAGCATTTT	CASSPGTGTSNQPQHF
-	TRBV10-2	13	TRBJ1-1	-	TGCGCCAGCAGTGGGTACGAGAACACTGAAGCTTTCTTT	CASSGYENTEAFF
-	TRBV10-3	13	TRBJ1-1	-	TGTGCCATCAGTGGGAGGAAAGACACTGAAGCTTTCTTT	CAISGRKDTEAFF